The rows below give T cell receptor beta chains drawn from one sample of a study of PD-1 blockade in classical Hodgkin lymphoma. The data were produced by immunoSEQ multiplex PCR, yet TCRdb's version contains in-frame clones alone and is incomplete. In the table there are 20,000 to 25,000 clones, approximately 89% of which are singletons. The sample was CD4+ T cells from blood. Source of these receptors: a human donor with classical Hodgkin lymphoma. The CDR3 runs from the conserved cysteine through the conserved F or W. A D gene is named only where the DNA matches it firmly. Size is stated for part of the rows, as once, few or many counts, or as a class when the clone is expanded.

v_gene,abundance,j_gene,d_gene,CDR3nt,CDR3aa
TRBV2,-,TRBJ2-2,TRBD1,TGTGCCAGTGGACAGGGAGCGACCGGGGAGCTGTTTTTT,CASGQGATGELFF
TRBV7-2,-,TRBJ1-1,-,TGTGCCAGCAGCGGCGGGAACACTGAAGCTTTCTTT,CASSGGNTEAFF
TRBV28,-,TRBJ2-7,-,TGTGCCAGCGGTCGCAGGATTTACGAGCAGTACTTC,CASGRRIYEQYF
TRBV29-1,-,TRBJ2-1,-,TGCAGCTCGGGACTCTCCTCCAATGAGCAGTTCTTC,CSSGLSSNEQFF
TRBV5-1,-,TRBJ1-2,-,TGCGCCAGCAGTCCTATGACAGAACCCTATGGCTACACCTTC,CASSPMTEPYGYTF
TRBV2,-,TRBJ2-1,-,TGTGCCAGCAGTGGCTATCCCAGGGTGAGGGCCTACAATGAGCAGTTCTTC,CASSGYPRVRAYNEQFF
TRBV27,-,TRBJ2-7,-,TGTGCCAGCAGTTCCCGCCGGGGCCCCACCTACGAGCAGTACTTC,CASSSRRGPTYEQYF
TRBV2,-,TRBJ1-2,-,TGTGCCAGCAGTCCGACAACTAACTATGGCTACACCTTC,CASSPTTNYGYTF
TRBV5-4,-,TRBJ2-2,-,TGTGCCAGCAGCTTCCTTACCGGGGAGCTGTTTTTT,CASSFLTGELFF
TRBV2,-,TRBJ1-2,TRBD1,TGTGCCAGCAGTGACCGACAGGGGTATGGCTACACCTTC,CASSDRQGYGYTF
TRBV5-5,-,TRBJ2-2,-,TGTGCCAGCAGCTTGACAGCGACTGCGAACACCGGGGAGCTGTTTTTT,CASSLTATANTGELFF
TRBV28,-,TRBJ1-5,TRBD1,TGTGCCAGCAGTGGGGGGACAGGGACGGGACAGCCCCAGCATTTT,CASSGGTGTGQPQHF
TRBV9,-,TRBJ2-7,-,TGTGCCAGCAGCGTAGGTCCCCAGGGGGGCTACGAGCAGTACTTC,CASSVGPQGGYEQYF
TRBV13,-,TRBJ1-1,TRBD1,TGTGCCAGCAGCTTATCCTGGACAGGTGTTCCCGAAGCTTTCTTT,CASSLSWTGVPEAFF
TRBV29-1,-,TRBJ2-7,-,TGCAGCGTTGAACTAGGGGACGAGCAGTACTTC,CSVELGDEQYF
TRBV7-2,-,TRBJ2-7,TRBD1,TGTGCCAGCAGCTTATCTTCCGGGACAGGGGAACACGAGCAGTACTTC,CASSLSSGTGEHEQYF
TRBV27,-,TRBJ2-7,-,TGTGCCAGCAGTTTAGTGGCAGGTACGGGCTACGAGCAGTACTTC,CASSLVAGTGYEQYF
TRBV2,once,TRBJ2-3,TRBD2,TGTGCCAGCATACTTGAAGCGGGGGCCCCAGATACGCAGTATTTT,CASILEAGAPDTQYF
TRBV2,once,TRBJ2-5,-,TGTGCCAGCAGTGTCGGTGGGGCGACTCCCCAAGAGACCCAGTACTTC,CASSVGGATPQETQYF
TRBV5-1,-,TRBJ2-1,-,TGCGCCAGCAGCCGTCGGGGCGCGTCCAATGAGCAGTTCTTC,CASSRRGASNEQFF
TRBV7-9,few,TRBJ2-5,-,TGTGCCAGCAGCTTAGGTCGCGTTCCGGGTTGGGGAGAAGAGACCCAGTACTTC,CASSLGRVPGWGEETQYF
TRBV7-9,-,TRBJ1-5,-,TGTGCCAGCAGCTTCGATGGCAATCAGCCCCAGCATTTT,CASSFDGNQPQHF
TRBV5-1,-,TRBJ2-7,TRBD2,TGCGCCAGCAGCCAACACGCTAGCGGGGGATCCTACGAGCAGTACTTC,CASSQHASGGSYEQYF
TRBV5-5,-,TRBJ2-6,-,TGTGCCAGCAGCTTGGTTTTGGGGTCTGGGGCCAACGTCCTGACTTTC,CASSLVLGSGANVLTF
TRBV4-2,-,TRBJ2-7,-,TGTGCCAGCAGCCAAGATCAGGGACCAAGTGAGCAGTACTTC,CASSQDQGPSEQYF
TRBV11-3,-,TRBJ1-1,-,TGTGCCAGCAGTCTTTTGGGGATGAACACTGAAGCTTTCTTT,CASSLLGMNTEAFF
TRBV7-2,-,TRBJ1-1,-,TGTGCCAGCAGCAAGGGCAGGGAGAACACTGAAGCTTTCTTT,CASSKGRENTEAFF
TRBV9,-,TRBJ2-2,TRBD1,TGTGCCAGCAGCCTAGCCGGGACAGGGGGTCGGGAGCTGTTTTTT,CASSLAGTGGRELFF
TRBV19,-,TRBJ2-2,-,TGTGCCAGTAGTATACTAGCAGACACCACCGGGGAGCTGTTTTTT,CASSILADTTGELFF
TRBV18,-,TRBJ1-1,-,TGTGCCAGCTCACCACCCCCCGCAGTTGGGGGGACTGAAGCTTTCTTT,CASSPPPAVGGTEAFF
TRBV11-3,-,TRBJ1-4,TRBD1,TGTGCCAGCAGCTTTACAGGGGTGGACAAACTGTTTTTT,CASSFTGVDKLFF
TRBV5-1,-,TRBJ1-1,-,TGCGCCAGCAGCTTGGACCTCGGGCCGCAGAACACTGAAGCTTTCTTT,CASSLDLGPQNTEAFF
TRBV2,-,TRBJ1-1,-,TGTGCCAGCAGTGAAGCGCTCTACGGAGATGGAGCTTTCTTT,CASSEALYGDGAFF
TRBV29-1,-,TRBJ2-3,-,TGCAGCGTTGATGGACAGACATTCACAGATACGCAGTATTTT,CSVDGQTFTDTQYF
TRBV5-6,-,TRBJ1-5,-,TGTGCCAGCAGCTTGGGAGACAGAGTAGACCAGCCCCAGCATTTT,CASSLGDRVDQPQHF
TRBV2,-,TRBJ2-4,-,TGTGCCAGCAGTGAACAGTTGCGGGGAAACATTCAGTACTTC,CASSEQLRGNIQYF
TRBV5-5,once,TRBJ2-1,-,TGTGCCAGCAGCTTGGTGGGAGTTTCTGAGCAGTTCTTC,CASSLVGVSEQFF